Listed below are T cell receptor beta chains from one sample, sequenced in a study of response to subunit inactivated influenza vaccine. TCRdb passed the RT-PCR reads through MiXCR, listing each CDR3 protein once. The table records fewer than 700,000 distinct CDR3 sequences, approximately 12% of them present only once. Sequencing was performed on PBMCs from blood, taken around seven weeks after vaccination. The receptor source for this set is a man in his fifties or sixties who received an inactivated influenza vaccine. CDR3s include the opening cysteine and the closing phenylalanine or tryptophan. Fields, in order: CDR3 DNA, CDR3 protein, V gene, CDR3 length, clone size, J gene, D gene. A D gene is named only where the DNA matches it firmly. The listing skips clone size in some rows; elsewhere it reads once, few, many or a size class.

CDR3nt: TGTGCCAGCAGCTTAGGGGTCAGGAACAATCAGCCCCAGCATTTT
CDR3aa: CASSLGVRNNQPQHF
v_gene: TRBV7-2
len: 15
abundance: few
j_gene: TRBJ1-5
d_gene: .

CDR3nt: TGTGCCAGCAGTTTCCAGGGGCTCTTCTACAATTCACCCCTCCACTTT
CDR3aa: CASSFQGLFYNSPLHF
v_gene: TRBV12-3/TRBV12-4
len: 16
abundance: few
j_gene: TRBJ1-6
d_gene: .

CDR3nt: TGTGCCAGCAGGGAGGGACTCCTAAGCACAGATACGCAGTATTTT
CDR3aa: CASREGLLSTDTQYF
v_gene: TRBV2
len: 15
abundance: few
j_gene: TRBJ2-3
d_gene: .

CDR3nt: TGTGCCAGCAGTCCGGGGACTAGCGGGAGGGCAACCGGGGAGCTGTTTTTT
CDR3aa: CASSPGTSGRATGELFF
v_gene: TRBV12-3/TRBV12-4
len: 17
abundance: few
j_gene: TRBJ2-2
d_gene: TRBD2

CDR3nt: TGTGCCATCAGTGAGTCGATCCTAGGGAGGGAGACCCAGTACTTC
CDR3aa: CAISESILGRETQYF
v_gene: TRBV10-3
len: 15
abundance: .
j_gene: TRBJ2-5
d_gene: .

CDR3nt: TGCAGCGTTGAAGTGATCCTCGAGACTCAAGGAGATACGCAGTATTTT
CDR3aa: CSVEVILETQGDTQYF
v_gene: TRBV29-1
len: 16
abundance: .
j_gene: TRBJ2-3
d_gene: .

CDR3nt: TGTGCCAGCAGCCAATTCGCTAGCGGGGGCCTCTACACCGGGGAGCTGTTTTTT
CDR3aa: CASSQFASGGLYTGELFF
v_gene: TRBV3-1
len: 18
abundance: few
j_gene: TRBJ2-2
d_gene: TRBD2

CDR3nt: TGTGCCAGCAGCCAAGAGGCATTGGCAGGGAATGAGCAGTTCTTC
CDR3aa: CASSQEALAGNEQFF
v_gene: TRBV4-2
len: 15
abundance: .
j_gene: TRBJ2-1
d_gene: .

CDR3nt: TGTGCCTCCCTTAGGGAGCGGAACACTGAAGCTTTCTTT
CDR3aa: CASLRERNTEAFF
v_gene: TRBV7-9
len: 13
abundance: few
j_gene: TRBJ1-1
d_gene: .

CDR3nt: TGCAGTGCTAGTCAAGGGCAATATAATTCACCCCTCCACTTT
CDR3aa: CSASQGQYNSPLHF
v_gene: TRBV20-1
len: 14
abundance: .
j_gene: TRBJ1-6
d_gene: .

CDR3nt: TGTGCCAGCAGTCATTTTTCGGGACCGTCAAATTCACCCCTCCACTTT
CDR3aa: CASSHFSGPSNSPLHF
v_gene: TRBV5-6
len: 16
abundance: few
j_gene: TRBJ1-6
d_gene: .

CDR3nt: TGTGCCAGCAGCTATGGTGGGGTACTCGGGATAGGTCCCGGGGAGCTGTTTTTT
CDR3aa: CASSYGGVLGIGPGELFF
v_gene: TRBV11-2
len: 18
abundance: .
j_gene: TRBJ2-2
d_gene: .

CDR3nt: TGTGCCAGCAGTGGAACTAGCGGAGTGGTCTACGAGCAGTACTTC
CDR3aa: CASSGTSGVVYEQYF
v_gene: TRBV6-1
len: 15
abundance: .
j_gene: TRBJ2-7
d_gene: TRBD2